This T cell receptor (beta chain) was profiled in a study of CD8 T cells in ankylosing spondylitis. General study results and limits: CD8+ cells made up the disease-linked clones, which were relatively rare in peripheral blood. As reported, disease-linked clones showed significant enrichment in matched ankylosing spondylitis synovial fluid. In ankylosing spondylitis blood, a motif of roughly eight highly homologous TCR beta variants appeared characteristic.

Quantitative 5'-RACE was performed with molecular barcodes, and it yielded the TCR beta libraries. TCRdb fed the 5' RACE reads into MiXCR, producing one record per CDR3 protein. The sample includes roughly 440,000 distinct CDR3 sequences, about 15% of them seen just once. V shed 4 bases and J shed 0 bases, with 14 bases lying between them. Germline V lookup: CDR1 SGHRS, CDR2 YFSETQ. The CDR3 has 15 residues. For this clonotype: Its antigen is as yet unknown.

The sequenced material came from blood, either unsorted or a sorted T cell fraction (not recorded which). The sequence derives from a male donor with ankylosing spondylitis. The genes are TRBV5-1 and TRBJ2-7; either TRBD1 or TRBD2 may supply D (6 bases each). In DNA, the CDR3 is TGCGCCAGCAGCCCTTCTGGGGGGCCCTCCTACGAGCAGTACTTC. Translation gives CASSPSGGPSYEQYF. Complete variable domain (other parts from reference TRBV5-1 and TRBJ2-7): KAGVTQTPRYLIKTRGQQVTLSCSPISGHRSVSWYQQTPGQGLQFLFEYFSETQRNKGNFPGRFSGRQFSNSRSEMNVSTLELGDSALYLCASSPSGGPSYEQYFGPGTRLTVT.